The rows below give T cell receptor beta chains drawn from one sample of a study of T cell responses to AZD1222 COVID-19 vaccine. Only in-frame clones appear in the TCRdb table, and some are missing; sequencing was by immunoSEQ multiplex PCR. The sample comprises about 110,000 clones, approximately 94% of which are singletons, and 2.5% to 3.5% rests with the top ten. Sample: peripheral blood, taken 28 days after the second AZD1222 dose. The receptors shown here come from an adult who received the AZD1222 COVID-19 vaccine. The CDR3 runs from the conserved cysteine through the conserved F or W. The D gene is left open where the match is weak. The size entry is marked missing in some rows and otherwise reads once, few, many or a size class.

TRBJ2-1,NA,TRBV23-1,NA,15,TGCGCCAGCAACAGGAGCGGATCCTCCTACAATGAGCAGTTCTTC,CASNRSGSSYNEQFF
TRBJ1-2,NA,TRBV11-1,NA,12,TGTGCCAGCAGCTTGCAGGGATATGGCTACACCTTC,CASSLQGYGYTF
TRBJ1-2,once,TRBV7-9,NA,13,TGTGCCAGCAGTTTTGGACTGAGCTATGGCTACACCTTC,CASSFGLSYGYTF
TRBJ2-7,NA,TRBV11-2,TRBD1,20,TGTGCCAGCAGCTTAGAAGGGGGACAGGGTTTTGGTGTTGAGTCCTACGAGCAGTACTTC,CASSLEGGQGFGVESYEQYF
TRBJ2-7,once,TRBV6-5,TRBD1,15,TGTGCCAGCACCCAGGGACAGGGGGCGTCCTACGAGCAGTACTTC,CASTQGQGASYEQYF
TRBJ1-2,once,TRBV10-2,TRBD1,14,TGCGCCAGCGGTGGACAGGGGGAAGGCTATGGCTACACCTTC,CASGGQGEGYGYTF
TRBJ2-3,NA,TRBV5-1,NA,16,TGCGCCAGCAGCTTGGTCGCGGGGATCATCACAGATACGCAGTATTTT,CASSLVAGIITDTQYF
TRBJ2-1,NA,TRBV5-1,NA,16,TGCGCCAGCAGCCCCAGAGAGGCTGGGAATTACAATGAGCAGTTCTTC,CASSPREAGNYNEQFF
TRBJ1-1,NA,TRBV19,NA,13,TGTGCCAGTAGCCTACAGGCCGGCACTGAAGCTTTCTTT,CASSLQAGTEAFF
TRBJ1-2,few,TRBV12-5,NA,14,TGTGCTAGTGGTGCCCAGGCAGGGACCTATGGCTACACCTTC,CASGAQAGTYGYTF
TRBJ1-2,NA,TRBV10-1,TRBD1,14,TGCGCCAGCAGTCGGGACAGACATAACTATGGCTACACCTTC,CASSRDRHNYGYTF
TRBJ1-6,once,TRBV5-4,NA,15,TGTGCCAGCAGCCCTTCGCATCCTATGAATTCACCCCTCCACTTT,CASSPSHPMNSPLHF
TRBJ2-2,once,TRBV5-4,TRBD1,14,TGTGCCAGCAGCTTGGACAGGGGGCGTTGGGAGCTGTTTTTT,CASSLDRGRWELFF
TRBJ2-1,NA,TRBV5-1,TRBD2,13,TGCGCCAGCAGGGGGGAGGGCGGGCCGAGCGAGTTCTTC,CASRGEGGPSEFF
TRBJ1-4,NA,TRBV6-5,NA,14,TGTGCCAGCAACCCGAGGGGAACTAATGAAAAACTGTTTTTT,CASNPRGTNEKLFF
TRBJ1-1,NA,TRBV9,NA,13,TGTGCCAGCAGCGCTCGACCTCTTTCAGGGGCTTTCTTT,CASSARPLSGAFF
TRBJ1-3,NA,TRBV6-5,NA,15,TGTGCCAGCAGCCCCTCATTTACGTCGCCGAGCCCCATATATTTT,CASSPSFTSPSPIYF
TRBJ1-5,NA,TRBV27,NA,14,TGTGCCAGCAGTTTGGGGGCCGGAATTCAGCCCCAGCATTTT,CASSLGAGIQPQHF
TRBJ1-2,once,TRBV19,NA,11,TGTGCCAGTTCCCGGTGGGGGGGCTACACCTTC,CASSRWGGYTF
TRBJ1-6,NA,TRBV7-9,NA,15,TGTGCCAGCAGCCCAGACTCGGGGCGAAATTCACCCCTCCACTTT,CASSPDSGRNSPLHF
TRBJ2-7,once,TRBV25-1,NA,15,TGTGCCAGCAGTGAATTCCCTGGCGTACACCCCGAGCAGTACTTC,CASSEFPGVHPEQYF
TRBJ1-2,few,TRBV11-2,NA,15,TGTGCCAGCAGTTCCCTGACAAGCGCTAACTATGGCTACACCTTC,CASSSLTSANYGYTF
TRBJ2-5,NA,TRBV20-1,TRBD1,15,TGCAGTGCTAGTCGGGACAGCTCAAGAGGAGAGACCCAGTACTTC,CSASRDSSRGETQYF
TRBJ1-2,NA,TRBV7-8,NA,11,TGTGCCAGCAGCCACCCGGATGGCTACACCTTC,CASSHPDGYTF
TRBJ1-3,NA,TRBV10-2,TRBD1,16,TGCGCCAGCCTTAAGGGCCGGGACAGCTCTGGAAACACCATATATTTT,CASLKGRDSSGNTIYF
TRBJ1-6,NA,TRBV2,NA,16,TGTGCCAGCGCAAAAGCAGAGTACTCCTATAATTCACCCCTCCACTTT,CASAKAEYSYNSPLHF
TRBJ1-2,NA,TRBV7-9,TRBD1,14,TGTGCCAGCAATTCTCAGGGGGGCGCGGATGGCTACACCTTC,CASNSQGGADGYTF
TRBJ1-3,NA,TRBV5-1,NA,15,TGCGCCAGCAGCTTGGACGTTCGCTCTGGAAACACCATATATTTT,CASSLDVRSGNTIYF
TRBJ1-5,NA,TRBV6-5,TRBD1,15,TGTGCCAGCAGGATACAGGGGATTCCCACTCAGCCCCAGCATTTT,CASRIQGIPTQPQHF
TRBJ2-1,NA,TRBV27,TRBD1,15,TGTGCCAGCAGCCTTACAGGGGGTATTACAAATGAGCAGTTCTTC,CASSLTGGITNEQFF
TRBJ2-1,NA,TRBV27,NA,16,TGTGCCAGCAGAAGGACTGGGGTAGTGGACTACAATGAGCAGTTCTTC,CASRRTGVVDYNEQFF
TRBJ2-5,NA,TRBV15,TRBD2,15,TGTGCCACAGGGAGCCTAGCGGGAGCGGGTGTGACCCAGTACTTC,CATGSLAGAGVTQYF
TRBJ2-1,NA,TRBV30,TRBD2,14,TGTGCCTACACGACTAGCGGGACCTACAATGAGCAGTTCTTC,CAYTTSGTYNEQFF
TRBJ2-1,once,TRBV9,TRBD2,14,TGTGCCAGCAGCTCCGTAAGGACTAGCAATGAGCAGTTCTTC,CASSSVRTSNEQFF
TRBJ1-5,NA,TRBV10-3,TRBD1,15,TGTGCCATCGGGGACAGGGGCGTAGGAGATCAGCCCCAGCATTTT,CAIGDRGVGDQPQHF
TRBJ1-2,NA,TRBV6-5,NA,16,TGTGCCAGCAGTTACTCCCCACCCGGGGGAATCGGCGGCTACACCTTC,CASSYSPPGGIGGYTF
TRBJ2-7,NA,TRBV19,NA,16,TGTGCCAGTAGTTCTTCCCACAGGGCGGGGAGGTACGAGCAGTACTTC,CASSSSHRAGRYEQYF
TRBJ1-2,few,TRBV4-1,TRBD1,15,TGCGCCAGCAGCCAAGTGGGACAGTACATCTTACTCTACACCTTC,CASSQVGQYILLYTF
TRBJ2-1,NA,TRBV6-4,NA,13,TGTGCCAGCAGCACAGGGCCGAGCAATGAGCAGTTCTTC,CASSTGPSNEQFF
TRBJ1-1,NA,TRBV19,NA,15,TGTGCCAGTAGTTTCAACGGACCGTTGAACACTGAAGCTTTCTTT,CASSFNGPLNTEAFF
TRBJ1-6,NA,TRBV7-2,NA,13,TGTGCCAGCGCGGCAGGGGCTAATTCACCCCTCCACTTT,CASAAGANSPLHF
TRBJ1-1,NA,TRBV7-9,NA,12,TGTGCCAGCAGCCTCAAAGACACTGAAGCTTTCTTT,CASSLKDTEAFF
TRBJ2-3,NA,TRBV6-6,NA,14,TGTGCCAGCAGTTACGAGGACACCACAGATACGCAGTATTTT,CASSYEDTTDTQYF
TRBJ1-2,NA,TRBV18,TRBD1,14,TGTGCCAGCTCACCCGGACAGGGTACGTGGGGCTACACCTTC,CASSPGQGTWGYTF